Shown below are 30 T cell receptor beta chains from a single sample sequenced in a study of early T cells in non-severe SARS-CoV-2 infection. TCRdb used MiXCR to reprocess the 5' RACE reads, holding one entry per CDR3 protein. Of around 67,000 distinct CDR3 sequences listed, roughly an eighth are singletons. This sample comprised whole blood, obtained at baseline. The receptors shown here come from an adult who was a healthcare worker with PCR-confirmed SARS-CoV-2 infection or an uninfected control (not recorded which).

The J gene is TRBJ2-7, the V gene TRBV3-1, with no clear D. Germline CDR1 reads LGHDT; CDR2 reads YNNKEL (reference sequence). The CDR3 is 14 amino acids. With 6 bases removed from V and 6 bases from J, the gap between germline ends came to 18 bases. This CDR3 is CASSHSGREGEQYF. The CDR3 DNA is TGTGCCAGCAGTCACTCTGGGCGAGAAGGCGAGCAGTACTTC.

This clonotype was observed at least ten times. This chain uses TRBV6-6 with TRBJ2-3; TRBD2 is a possible D gene (5 bases). This CDR3 comprises 14 residues. Germline-derived CDR1 and CDR2 are MNHNY and SVGAGI (reference sequence). V shed 4 bases and J shed 4 bases, with 12 bases lying between them. In nucleotides, the CDR3 is TGTGCCAGCAGTTTCATAACTAGTGCAGATACGCAGTATTTT. Amino acid sequence: CASSFITSADTQYF.

This clonotype was detected ten times or more. The V and J genes are TRBV6-6 and TRBJ2-2; D gene uncertain. Germline loops: CDR1 MNHNY, CDR2 SVGAGI (reference sequence). CDR3 length equals 11 residues. V was cut by 6 bases and J by 14 bases, with 13 bases left in between. The CDR3 region is CASSPQVLLFF. As DNA, the CDR3 is TGTGCCAGCAGCCCCCAGGTGTTACTGTTTTTT.

J is TRBJ1-1 and V is TRBV6-2 or TRBV6-3, with 11 positions matching TRBD1. In germline, CDR1 is MNHEY, CDR2 SVGEGT. Unmatched junction bases numbered 4, after V lost 0 bases and J lost 4 bases. The CDR3 sequence is 16 residues long. CDR3 bases: TGTGCCAGCAGTTACTCAGCCGGGACAGGGGGCACTGAAGCTTTCTTT. It is translated as CASSYSAGTGGTEAFF.

In this sample, this clonotype turned up many times. Here the CDR3 reads CASTVAGGHGETQYF. CDR3 DNA sequence: TGTGCCAGCACCGTTGCTGGGGGCCATGGAGAGACCCAGTACTTC. The chain has TRBV7-8 and TRBJ2-5, with D possibly matching TRBD1 (6 bases). CDR1 is SGHVS and CDR2 is FQNEAQ in the germline V gene. The CDR3 is 15 amino acids. Trimming stripped 7 bases from V and 4 bases from J, with 19 bases between.

In its sample, this clonotype was seen many times. The V and J genes are TRBV4-3 and TRBJ1-1; D perhaps matches TRBD1 (6 bases). Between the trimmed V and J ends, which lost 2 bases and 6 bases, there was a span of 13 bases. The CDR3 extends over 14 amino acids. Germline V CDR1 and CDR2: LGHNA, YSLEER. The CDR3 loop reads CASSQTGFVAEAFF. The CDR3 nucleotides read TGCGCCAGCAGCCAAACAGGGTTTGTCGCTGAAGCTTTCTTT.

This clonotype was found a few times. This rearrangement joins TRBV7-9 to TRBJ2-3; a weak D match, TRBD2 (6 bases). V dropped 4 bases and J dropped 4 bases, with 12 bases sitting between them. CDR1 is SEHNR, CDR2 FQNEAQ, per germline (reference sequence). The CDR3 spans 14 residues. Here the CDR3 reads CASSSTGSADTQYF. DNA of the CDR3: TGTGCCAGCAGCTCCACCGGGAGTGCAGATACGCAGTATTTT.

In its sample, this clonotype was seen many times. This chain uses TRBV6-1 with TRBJ1-5; 8 bases line up with TRBD1. The CDR3 totals 17 residues. Germline assignment: CDR1 MNHNS and CDR2 SASEGT. The trim removed 0 bases at V and 6 bases at J, leaving 10 bases unmatched. Here the CDR3 reads CASSEAPTGARSQPQHF. CDR3 nucleotides: TGTGCCAGCAGTGAAGCGCCGACAGGGGCTCGGAGTCAGCCCCAGCATTTT.

Only a few counts were recorded for this clonotype. Here the CDR3 DNA reads TGTGCCAGCAGTCGGACTAGCGGGGGCTATACTAAAGAGACCCAGTACTTC. This sequence encodes CASSRTSGGYTKETQYF. The chain links TRBV12-3 or TRBV12-4 to TRBJ2-5; TRBD2 agrees at 13 bases. This CDR3 has 17 residues. J was trimmed by 3 bases and V by 5 bases; bases with no gene match: 9.

This clonotype was seen at least ten times. This chain connects TRBV6-6 to TRBJ2-7, with 9 bases aligning to TRBD2. The CDR3 runs 14 residues. V was clipped by 0 bases and J by 5 bases; unmatched bases: 2. Germline V CDR1 and CDR2: MNHNY, SVGAGI (reference sequence). The CDR3 is CASSYSSGGNEQYF. CDR3 coding DNA: TGTGCCAGCAGTTACTCTAGCGGGGGCAACGAGCAGTACTTC.

This clonotype was counted at least ten times. This sequence joins TRBV7-8 and TRBJ2-3; D not resolved. Germline V CDR1 and CDR2: SGHVS, FQNEAQ. V lost 7 bases, J lost 4 bases, and 18 bases lay in between. The CDR3 consists of 15 residues. As DNA, the CDR3 is TGTGCCAGCAACCCCAGTGGGCTAGATTCAGATACGCAGTATTTT. Protein: CASNPSGLDSDTQYF.

This clonotype has more than one count but fewer than ten. The chain combines TRBV4-1 with TRBJ1-2; D is undetermined. This CDR3 is 12 amino acids long. Germline CDR1 reads MGHRA; CDR2 reads YSYEKL. V was clipped by 0 bases and J by 4 bases, with 3 bases between them. The CDR3 protein is CASSQDSYGYTF. The CDR3 DNA reads TGCGCCAGCAGCCAAGACTCCTATGGCTACACCTTC.

This clonotype has just a few counts. The V gene is TRBV27, the J gene TRBJ2-3; D is possibly TRBD2 (6 bases). Trimming took off 1 base at V and 0 bases at J, with 11 bases between the two ends. CDR1 MNHEY and CDR2 SMNVEV come from the germline V gene (reference sequence). The CDR3 has 16 residues. The CDR3 reads CASSLFYSGSTDTQYF. The CDR3 DNA reads TGTGCCAGCAGTTTATTTTATAGCGGAAGCACAGATACGCAGTATTTT.

This clonotype was observed at least ten times. The rearrangement joins TRBV12-3 or TRBV12-4 to TRBJ1-4, with D perhaps matching TRBD1 (5 bases). This CDR3 region has 14 residues. Trimming took 3 bases from V and 7 from J, leaving 12 bases between them. The CDR3 loop reads CASSLKGPAEKLFF. CDR3 bases: TGTGCCAGCAGTTTGAAGGGACCGGCTGAAAAACTGTTTTTT.

This clonotype was observed a few times. The gene calls are TRBV6-5 and TRBJ1-6; 7 positions agree with TRBD1. From germline, CDR1 is MNHEY and CDR2 SVGAGI. The V segment lost 6 bases and the J segment 10 bases; nucleotides outside the gene matches: 9. The CDR3 totals 14 residues. The CDR3 loop is CASRATGPGSPLHF. CDR3 bases: TGTGCCAGCAGAGCGACAGGGCCTGGCTCACCCCTCCACTTT.

V and J are TRBV7-6 and TRBJ1-1; 9 nucleotides match TRBD1. The CDR3 runs 15 residues. Germline V gene lookup returns CDR1 SGHVS and CDR2 FNYEAQ. The J segment lost 4 bases and the V segment lost 5 bases, leaving 8 bases of the junction unmatched. This CDR3 is CASSKETGGLTEAFF. Written as DNA, the CDR3 is TGTGCCAGCAGCAAAGAGACAGGGGGTCTCACTGAAGCTTTCTTT.

This clonotype was counted many times. V usage is TRBV4-2 and J usage is TRBJ1-3, with D unclear. The CDR3 totals 15 residues. Trimming pared 0 bases from V and 0 bases from J, leaving 6 bases between. From germline, CDR1 is LGHNA and CDR2 YNFKEQ. For the CDR3, the DNA is TGTGCCAGCAGCCAAGAGAGGACCTCTGGAAACACCATATATTTT. Its translation: CASSQERTSGNTIYF.

This clonotype came up a few times. The chain combines TRBV4-3 with TRBJ1-2; no firm D call. V lost 5 bases to trimming and J lost 2 bases, with 6 bases between them. Looked up from germline, CDR1 is LGHNA and CDR2 is YSLEER. The CDR3 totals 12 residues. CDR3 protein: CASSDRNYGYTF. The CDR3 bases are TGCGCCAGCAGCGATAGAAACTATGGCTACACCTTC.

V gene TRBV12-3 or TRBV12-4 combines with J gene TRBJ1-2; D might be TRBD1 (5 bases). The CDR3 sequence is 12 residues long. V dropped 8 bases and J dropped 3 bases, with 10 bases sitting between them. The CDR3 spells CASRGIDYGYTF. The CDR3 region has the DNA TGTGCCAGCCGGGGCATTGACTATGGCTACACCTTC.

This clonotype was detected only a few times. The chain has TRBV11-2 and TRBJ1-5; D is unresolved. There are 13 residues in the CDR3. Germline loops: CDR1 SGHAT, CDR2 FQNNGV. Trimming pared 4 bases from V and 3 bases from J, leaving 7 bases between. CDR3 bases: TGTGCCAGCAGCTCGTCTTCCAATCAGCCCCAGCATTTT. Protein sequence: CASSSSSNQPQHF.

This clonotype was seen a handful of times. The rearrangement joins TRBV7-6 to TRBJ1-4; D is unresolved. The CDR3 has 17 amino acids. Trimming removed 5 bases at V and 8 bases at J, with 24 bases between. Germline lookup yields CDR1 SGHVS and CDR2 FNYEAQ. This CDR3 reads CASSRPRERGIAEKLFF. Here the CDR3 DNA reads TGTGCCAGCAGCCGCCCCCGGGAGCGCGGGATCGCGGAAAAACTGTTTTTT.

In its sample, this clonotype was seen many times. V gene TRBV7-2 combines with J gene TRBJ2-7; no definite D call. Germline loops: CDR1 SGHTA, CDR2 FQGNSA. The CDR3 contains 12 residues. V shed 2 bases and J shed 5 bases, with 7 bases lying between them. Written as DNA, the CDR3 is TGTGCCAGCAGCTTAATGTCGGACGAGCAGTACTTC. Residues: CASSLMSDEQYF. The whole variable domain, filled in from reference TRBV7-2 and TRBJ2-7, reads GAGVSQSPSNKVTEKGKDVELRCDPISGHTALYWYRQSLGQGLEFLIYFQGNSAPDKSGLPSDRFSAERTGGSVSTLTIQRTQQEDSAVYLCASSLMSDEQYFGPGTRLTVT.

This clonotype came up a few times. The rearrangement joins TRBV4-1 to TRBJ1-2; D uncertain. Germline CDR1 is MGHRA and CDR2 is YSYEKL. The CDR3 covers 14 residues. Trimming removed 1 base from V and 2 bases from J, with 8 bases in between. The CDR3 sequence: CASSQVKGNYGYTF. The CDR3 region has the DNA TGCGCCAGCAGCCAAGTCAAGGGAAACTATGGCTACACCTTC.

This clonotype was seen many times. The chain has TRBV3-1 and TRBJ1-4; possibly TRBD1 for D (6 bases). The ends were cut back, 2 bases at V and 0 bases at J, with 16 bases in the middle. Germline CDR1 reads LGHDT; CDR2 reads YNNKEL (reference sequence). The CDR3 consists of 18 residues. The DNA for the CDR3 is TGTGCCAGCAGCCAATTAAAGGACAGACTTTCAACTAATGAAAAACTGTTTTTT. This translates into CASSQLKDRLSTNEKLFF. Full variable domain (missing parts from reference TRBV3-1 and TRBJ1-4): DTAVSQTPKYLVTQMGNDKSIKCEQNLGHDTMYWYKQDSKKFLKIMFSYNNKELIINETVPNRFSPKSPDKAHLNLHINSLELGDSAVYFCASSQLKDRLSTNEKLFFGSGTQLSVL.

This clonotype was seen at least ten times. The chain employs TRBV7-9 and TRBJ1-5; D is unclear. In germline, CDR1 is SEHNR, CDR2 FQNEAQ (reference sequence). This CDR3 has 13 residues. V was shortened by 5 bases and J by 4 bases, with 9 bases between the two germline ends. CDR3 protein: CASSRSINQPQHF. As DNA, the CDR3 is TGTGCCAGCAGCCGATCTATTAATCAGCCCCAGCATTTT.

This clonotype was picked up many times. The J gene is TRBJ2-5, the V gene TRBV19, with TRBD2 identical over 12 bases. V lost 9 bases to trimming and J lost 3 bases; unmatched junction nucleotides: 8. The germline gives CDR1 LNHDA, CDR2 SQIVND (reference sequence). The CDR3 has 15 amino acids. CDR3 DNA: TGTGCCAGATCTGGACTAGCGGGGAAAAAAGAGACCCAGTACTTC. It translates to CARSGLAGKKETQYF.

This clonotype has ten or more counts. The V and J genes are TRBV29-1 and TRBJ2-7; unclear D gene. This CDR3 has 11 amino acids. V gave up 7 bases and J gave up 5 bases, with 12 bases separating them. Germline CDR1 SQVTM, CDR2 ANQGSEA. The CDR3 nucleotides read TGCAGCGCAAGGATCGGCAACGAGCAGTACTTC. It is translated as CSARIGNEQYF.

This clonotype has a count of ten or more. The chain links TRBV10-2 to TRBJ2-5, with D unresolved. In germline, CDR1 is WSHSY, CDR2 SAAADI. V shed 3 bases and J shed 1 base, with 12 bases lying between them. The CDR3 spans 15 residues. The CDR3 bases are TGCGCCAGCAGTGACCCTCTTTCACCCCAAGAGACCCAGTACTTC. Translating it yields CASSDPLSPQETQYF.

The chain joins TRBV6-2 or TRBV6-3 to TRBJ2-5; D remains ambiguous. The CDR3 spans 14 residues. Germline V CDR1 and CDR2: MNHEY, SVGEGT. V was shortened by 7 bases and J by 5 bases, with 17 bases between the two germline ends. CDR3 loop: CASTQSTPRETQYF. DNA for the CDR3: TGTGCCAGCACTCAAAGCACCCCGCGGGAGACCCAGTACTTC.

This clonotype was seen repeatedly, ten times or more. The chain joins TRBV29-1 to TRBJ2-2; D is uncertain. This CDR3 spans 12 amino acids. V was pared by 7 bases and J by 5 bases, with 11 bases between. Germline V lookup: CDR1 SQVTM, CDR2 ANQGSEA. This CDR3 reads CSANDGTGELFF. The CDR3 nucleotides are TGCAGCGCAAATGACGGGACCGGGGAGCTGTTTTTT.